Presented here are 7 T cell receptor beta chains from one specimen sequenced in a study of cytomegalovirus exposure and HLA in healthy donors. In the PCR, 60 Vbeta and 13 Jbeta primers were used. Some clones are missing from TCRdb's copy, which holds only in-frame ones; the method was immunoSEQ multiplex PCR. The sample contains about 200,000 clones, approximately 78% of which appear only once. The sequencing input was PBMCs. The source of these receptors is a woman aged 50 to 65 in good health and CMV-seropositive.

The chain carries TRBV9 and TRBJ1-1; D is uncertain. With 4 bases removed from V and 0 bases from J, the gap between germline ends came to 7 bases. Germline V gene sequence: CDR1 SGDLS, CDR2 YYNGEE. This CDR3 spans 13 amino acids. CDR3 region: CASSLTLNTEAFF. CDR3 DNA sequence: TGTGCCAGCAGCTTAACTTTGAACACTGAAGCTTTCTTT.

This chain uses TRBV7-2 with TRBJ2-4, with D possibly TRBD1 on 6 matching bases. The CDR3 is made up of 16 amino acids. Trimming took 4 bases from V and 0 from J, leaving 13 bases between them. Per germline, CDR1 SGHTA and CDR2 FQGNSA. The CDR3 loop reads CASSSRDKLAKNIQYF. The CDR3 bases are TGTGCCAGCAGCTCCCGGGACAAACTAGCCAAAAACATTCAGTACTTC. The whole variable domain, filled in from reference TRBV7-2 and TRBJ2-4, reads GAGVSQSPSNKVTEKGKDVELRCDPISGHTALYWYRQSLGQGLEFLIYFQGNSAPDKSGLPSDRFSAERTGGSVSTLTIQRTQQEDSAVYLCASSSRDKLAKNIQYFGAGTRLSVL.

The V call is TRBV15, the J call TRBJ1-2, with 7 bases that match TRBD1. This CDR3 is 17 amino acids long. The germline V gene encodes CDR1 LNHNV and CDR2 YYDKDF (reference sequence). V was pared by 0 bases and J by 0 bases, with 7 bases of the junction left unmatched. The chain's CDR3 is CATSRELGTASNYGYTF. The CDR3 nucleotides read TGTGCCACCAGCAGAGAGCTCGGGACAGCGTCTAACTATGGCTACACCTTC.

This chain uses TRBV7-8 with TRBJ1-6, with 8 bases identical to TRBD1. V gave up 0 bases and J gave up 10 bases; unmatched junction bases: 5. This CDR3 spans 15 amino acids. Germline lookup yields CDR1 SGHVS and CDR2 FQNEAQ. CDR3 loop: CASSLAGQASSPLHF. Here the CDR3 DNA reads TGTGCCAGCAGCTTAGCGGGACAGGCCAGCTCACCCCTCCACTTT.

The rearrangement uses TRBV6-1 and TRBJ1-2; D not certain. Germline V CDR1 and CDR2: MNHNS, SASEGT. V lost 2 bases to trimming and J lost 2 bases, with 6 bases between them. CDR3 size: 13 residues. The CDR3 DNA sequence: TGTGCCAGCAGTGAACTCCTGAACTATGGCTACACCTTC. It encodes CASSELLNYGYTF.

This sequence joins TRBV27 and TRBJ1-2; D might be TRBD1 (6 bases). Trimming took off 4 bases at V and 5 bases at J, with 14 bases between the two ends. Germline V gene data show CDR1 as MNHEY and CDR2 as SMNVEV (reference sequence). This CDR3 has 14 residues. The chain's CDR3 is CASSSSTGYYGYTF. DNA of the CDR3: TGTGCCAGCAGTTCGTCGACAGGATATTATGGCTACACCTTC.

The chain employs TRBV28 and TRBJ2-3; D unclear. CDR3 length: 13 amino acids. Germline-derived CDR1 and CDR2 are MDHEN and SYDVKM. V gave up 3 bases and J gave up 3 bases, with 7 bases separating them. CDR3 amino acids: CASSFPPTDTQYF. In DNA, the CDR3 is TGTGCCAGCAGTTTCCCTCCGACAGATACGCAGTATTTT.